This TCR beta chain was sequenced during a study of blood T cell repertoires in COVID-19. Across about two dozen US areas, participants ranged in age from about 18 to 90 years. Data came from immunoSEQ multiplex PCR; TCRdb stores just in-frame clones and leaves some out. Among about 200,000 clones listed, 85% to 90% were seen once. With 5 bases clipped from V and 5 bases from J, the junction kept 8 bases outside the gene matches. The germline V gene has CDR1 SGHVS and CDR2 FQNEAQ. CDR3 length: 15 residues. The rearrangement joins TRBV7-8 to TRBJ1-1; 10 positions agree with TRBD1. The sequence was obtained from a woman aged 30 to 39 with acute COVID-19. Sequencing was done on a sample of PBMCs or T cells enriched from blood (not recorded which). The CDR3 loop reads CASSGGQGSGTEAFF. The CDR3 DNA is TGTGCCAGCAGCGGGGGACAGGGGTCGGGAACTGAAGCTTTCTTT.